The 19 T cell receptor beta chains presented below share a single source sample, sequenced in a study of T cell responses to AZD1222 COVID-19 vaccine. The repertoire was sequenced with immunoSEQ multiplex PCR; TCRdb's copy has only in-frame clones and lacks some. The sample consists of 65,000 to 95,000 clones, 92% of them appearing once. The sample was peripheral blood, taken on day 0 of MenACWY control vaccination. These receptors all come from an adult in good health.

V is TRBV5-4 and J is TRBJ2-1; D might be TRBD2 (7 bases). CDR3 length equals 16 residues. Trimming stripped 6 bases from V and 0 bases from J, with 16 bases between. Germline-derived CDR1 and CDR2 are SGHNT and YYREEE (reference sequence). Here the CDR3 reads CASTPGGRGSYNEQFF. The CDR3 DNA is TGTGCCAGCACACCGGGGGGCCGAGGCTCCTACAATGAGCAGTTCTTC.

This clone has just one count. The V call is TRBV24-1, the J call TRBJ1-2; D is undetermined. Between the trimmed V and J ends, which lost 4 bases and 4 bases, there was a span of 12 bases. CDR1 is KGHDR, CDR2 SFDVKD, per germline. The CDR3 has 14 amino acids. In DNA form, the CDR3 reads TGTGCCACCAGTGACTCCGGGATCTCCTATGGCTACACCTTC. It translates to CATSDSGISYGYTF.

The genes are TRBV28 and TRBJ1-2; 9 nucleotides line up with TRBD1. Germline V gene lookup returns CDR1 MDHEN and CDR2 SYDVKM. This CDR3 is 14 amino acids long. Trimming removed 3 bases from V and 7 bases from J; junction bases left unmatched: 6. The CDR3 DNA is TGTGCCAGCAGTTTTACCGGGACAGGGACTGGCTACACCTTC. Its protein product is CASSFTGTGTGYTF.

The chain couples TRBV19 to TRBJ1-1; 10 nucleotides agree with TRBD1. In germline, CDR1 is LNHDA, CDR2 SQIVND (reference sequence). The CDR3 spans 15 residues. J lost 3 bases, V lost 3 bases, and 4 bases had no gene match. The CDR3 DNA reads TGTGCCAGTAGTATCTTTGGGACAGGGGACACTGAAGCTTTCTTT. Its protein is CASSIFGTGDTEAFF.

J is TRBJ1-6 and V is TRBV20-1; possible D gene TRBD1, 6 bases. V was shortened by 3 bases and J by 7 bases, with 22 bases between the two germline ends. The CDR3 totals 17 residues. Germline CDR1 and CDR2: DFQATT and SNEGSKA (reference sequence). The chain's CDR3 is CSASRAGEDRPNSPLHF. The CDR3 coding sequence is TGCAGTGCTAGTCGAGCGGGAGAAGACAGGCCGAATTCACCCCTCCACTTT.

The rearrangement uses TRBV7-2 and TRBJ2-1, with 12 bases matching TRBD2. J was trimmed by 6 bases and V by 1 base; bases with no gene match: 10. Germline CDR1 SGHTA, CDR2 FQGNSA. The CDR3 length is 18 residues. The CDR3 DNA sequence: TGTGCCAGCAGCTTAGGTCCTTTGACTAGCGGGAGAAGCAATGAGCAGTTCTTC. Translating gives CASSLGPLTSGRSNEQFF.

V gene TRBV10-3 combines with J gene TRBJ1-2; D may be TRBD1 (6 bases). The CDR3 sequence is 13 residues long. Per germline, CDR1 ENHRY and CDR2 SYGVKD. V lost 3 bases and J lost 5, with 10 bases in between. The CDR3 spells CAISDGRGYGYTF. Written as DNA, the CDR3 is TGTGCCATCAGTGATGGCAGGGGTTATGGCTACACCTTC.

The CDR3 DNA sequence: TGTGCCAGCAGACAGAGACCCCCCGAAAAACTGTTTTTT. It codes for CASRQRPPEKLFF. The rearrangement uses TRBV6-6 and TRBJ1-4; no reliable D call. The germline V gene has CDR1 MNHNY and CDR2 SVGAGI (reference sequence). With 6 bases removed from V and 8 bases from J, the gap between germline ends came to 13 bases. This CDR3 is built from 13 residues.

The chain carries TRBV10-3 and TRBJ2-6; D is perhaps TRBD1 (6 bases). Looked up from germline, CDR1 is ENHRY and CDR2 is SYGVKD. The CDR3 totals 16 residues. V was trimmed by 5 bases and J by 0 bases, leaving 11 bases between them. The CDR3 protein is CAISSPTGSGANVLTF. As DNA, the CDR3 is TGTGCCATCAGTTCCCCGACAGGCTCTGGGGCCAACGTCCTGACTTTC.

The rearrangement joins TRBV5-1 to TRBJ1-5; D remains unclear. With 0 bases removed from V and 0 bases from J, the gap between germline ends came to 7 bases. The CDR3 covers 15 residues. Per germline, CDR1 SGHRS and CDR2 YFSETQ. CDR3 DNA sequence: TGCGCCAGCAGCTTGGCGCCGGATAGCAATCAGCCCCAGCATTTT. Protein sequence: CASSLAPDSNQPQHF.

The V and J genes are TRBV14 and TRBJ2-7; TRBD1 agrees at 10 bases. The CDR3 spans 15 residues. CDR1 is SGHDN and CDR2 is FVKESK in the germline V gene. The V and J ends lost 6 bases and 2 bases, in that order; junction bases with no gene match: 7. This chain's CDR3 is CASSLPGQGTYEQYF. The CDR3 DNA is TGTGCCAGCAGTCTTCCGGGACAGGGGACCTACGAGCAGTACTTC.

The chain recombines TRBV6-2 or TRBV6-3 with TRBJ2-5; 8 bases map to TRBD2. Germline V gives CDR1 MNHEY, CDR2 SVGEGT. The CDR3 loop spans 15 amino acids. With V trimmed by 5 bases and J by 5 bases, 10 bases remained unmatched. CDR3: CASSDSRGGAETQYF. The CDR3 region has the DNA TGTGCCAGCAGTGATTCCCGGGGGGGTGCGGAGACCCAGTACTTC.

This chain connects TRBV19 to TRBJ2-1; D call uncertain. The CDR3 is 13 residues long. CDR1 and CDR2 (germline): LNHDA, SQIVND (reference sequence). V was trimmed by 7 bases and J by 4 bases, leaving 11 bases between them. CDR3 in DNA: TGTGCCAGTATGTCCAGGCAATACAATGAGCAGTTCTTC. Translating it yields CASMSRQYNEQFF.

This clone was recorded once. J is TRBJ1-1 and V is TRBV2; D may be TRBD1 (5 bases). In germline, CDR1 is SNHLY, CDR2 FYNNEI. V gave up 6 bases and J gave up 2 bases, with 10 bases separating them. The CDR3 sequence is 13 residues long. CDR3 region: CASSKDKNTEAFF. The DNA of the CDR3 is TGTGCCAGCAGCAAGGACAAAAACACTGAAGCTTTCTTT.

There are a few counts of this clone. The gene calls are TRBV3-1 (or the pseudogene TRBV3-2) and TRBJ2-7, with D possibly being TRBD2 (6 bases). Germline CDR1 is LGHDT and CDR2 is YNNKEL (reference sequence). CDR3 size: 14 residues. V was trimmed by 4 bases and J by 7 bases, leaving 17 bases between them. CDR3 bases: TGTGCCAGCAGCCTATCGGAGGGCCTCGGGGAGCAGTACTTC. This gives the protein CASSLSEGLGEQYF.

The genes are TRBV18 and TRBJ2-3; D is tentatively TRBD1 or TRBD2 (5 bases each). CDR3 length: 13 amino acids. Per the germline V gene, CDR1 is KGHSH and CDR2 is LQKENI. Trimming left V 2 bases short and J 9 bases short, with 12 bases between. CDR3 in DNA: TGTGCCAGCTCACCAAGGCAACGGGACACGCAGTATTTT. Residues: CASSPRQRDTQYF.

This clone was picked up one time. The V gene is TRBV11-2, the J gene TRBJ2-7; a weak D match, TRBD1 (6 bases). V shed 5 bases and J shed 1 base, with 18 bases lying between them. CDR3 length: 16 amino acids. CDR1 and CDR2 from the germline V gene are SGHAT and FQNNGV. This CDR3 is CASSAINRRGSYEQYF. The CDR3 region has the DNA TGTGCCAGCAGCGCCATTAATCGAAGGGGGTCCTACGAGCAGTACTTC.

This chain uses TRBV28 with TRBJ2-5; possible D gene TRBD1, 5 bases. Deletions cut 4 bases from V and 1 base from J, with 13 bases between. The V gene's germline CDR1 is MDHEN and CDR2 SYDVKM. CDR3 length: 15 residues. The DNA for the CDR3 is TGTGCCAGCAGTTCACCCGACAGATTCCAAGAGACCCAGTACTTC. The encoded protein is CASSSPDRFQETQYF.

The J gene is TRBJ1-2, the V gene TRBV25-1, with D tentatively TRBD1 (6 bases). Germline CDR1 MGHDK, CDR2 SYGVNS. The V gene lost 1 base and the J gene lost 3 bases, with 12 bases spanning the gap. The CDR3 totals 15 residues. The CDR3 loop is CASSEFRGADYGYTF. The CDR3 coding sequence is TGTGCCAGCAGTGAATTCCGGGGGGCAGACTATGGCTACACCTTC.